Listed below are T cell receptor beta chains from one sample, sequenced in a study of shared clonotypes between healthy human individuals. TCRdb's copy holds only in-frame clones and misses some; the assay was immunoSEQ multiplex PCR. The profile shows some 2.1 million clones, 93% of them singletons. The sample consisted of naive CD8+ T cells from PBMCs. The receptor set was obtained from a man in his late teens or twenties in good health. Some clones in this sample may be carry-over from other donors' samples. Both conserved end residues are part of each CDR3. A D gene is named only where the DNA matches it firmly. For some rows the clone size is stated as once, few or many, or as a class when expanded; others skip it.

D gene: NA; J gene: TRBJ2-6; clone size: NA; V gene: TRBV4-3; CDR3 DNA: TGCGCCAGCAGCCAAGATAGTTTCGCCCTCTCTGGGGCCAACGTCCTGACTTTC; CDR3 protein: CASSQDSFALSGANVLTF
D gene: TRBD2; J gene: TRBJ2-1; clone size: NA; V gene: TRBV7-6; CDR3 DNA: TGTGCCAGCAGCTTAGCTCCCAGCGGGGCCCGGGATGAGCAGTTCTTC; CDR3 protein: CASSLAPSGARDEQFF
D gene: TRBD1; J gene: TRBJ2-7; clone size: NA; V gene: TRBV27; CDR3 DNA: TGTGCCAGCAGTCCCGGGACAGGGGGCCACGAGCAGTACTTC; CDR3 protein: CASSPGTGGHEQYF
D gene: NA; J gene: TRBJ2-5; clone size: NA; V gene: TRBV4-1; CDR3 DNA: TGCGCCAGCAGCCGCCAGGAAGGAACCCAAGAGACCCAGTACTTC; CDR3 protein: CASSRQEGTQETQYF
D gene: TRBD1; J gene: TRBJ1-2; clone size: once; V gene: TRBV4-3; CDR3 DNA: TGCGCCAGCAGCCCGTTCCAGGGGGACTATGGCTACACCTTC; CDR3 protein: CASSPFQGDYGYTF
D gene: TRBD1; J gene: TRBJ2-3; clone size: NA; V gene: TRBV28; CDR3 DNA: TGTGCCAGCAGTTTACCCGGGACAGGGCTGGTTCCCCGCACAGATACGCAGTATTTT; CDR3 protein: CASSLPGTGLVPRTDTQYF
D gene: TRBD1; J gene: TRBJ1-5; clone size: NA; V gene: TRBV28; CDR3 DNA: TGTGCCAGCAGTTTATGGCAGGGGGGGCTCTGGCCCCAGCATTTT; CDR3 protein: CASSLWQGGLWPQHF
D gene: TRBD1; J gene: TRBJ2-7; clone size: NA; V gene: TRBV4-1; CDR3 DNA: TGCGCCAGCAGCCGGACCCGGGACAGGGACTACGAGCAGTACTTC; CDR3 protein: CASSRTRDRDYEQYF
D gene: TRBD1; J gene: TRBJ1-5; clone size: NA; V gene: TRBV28; CDR3 DNA: TGTGCCAGCAGTTCCGGGACAGGGTTGATGGCGCCCCAGCATTTT; CDR3 protein: CASSSGTGLMAPQHF
D gene: NA; J gene: TRBJ2-7; clone size: NA; V gene: TRBV7-9; CDR3 DNA: TGTGCCAGCAGCCCCCCAGGCAGAATCTTCTACGAGCAGTACTTC; CDR3 protein: CASSPPGRIFYEQYF
D gene: NA; J gene: TRBJ2-7; clone size: once; V gene: TRBV7-9; CDR3 DNA: TGTGCCAGCAGCACGGGACTGCACTACGAGCAGTACTTC; CDR3 protein: CASSTGLHYEQYF
D gene: TRBD2; J gene: TRBJ2-7; clone size: NA; V gene: TRBV7-6; CDR3 DNA: TGTGCCAGCAGCCGGACTAGCGGGAACTACGAGCAGTACTTC; CDR3 protein: CASSRTSGNYEQYF
D gene: NA; J gene: TRBJ1-2; clone size: NA; V gene: TRBV27; CDR3 DNA: TGTGCCAGCAGTTTATTAGCCCCCGGGACTGCTAACTATGGCTACACCTTC; CDR3 protein: CASSLLAPGTANYGYTF
D gene: TRBD1; J gene: TRBJ2-2; clone size: NA; V gene: TRBV27; CDR3 DNA: TGTGCCAGCAGTTTAGGGCGACAGGGAAGTTTCGGGGAGCTGTTTTTT; CDR3 protein: CASSLGRQGSFGELFF
D gene: NA; J gene: TRBJ2-4; clone size: NA; V gene: TRBV19; CDR3 DNA: TGTGCCAGTAGTATGGGGTTGTGGCCCGACATTCAGTACTTC; CDR3 protein: CASSMGLWPDIQYF
D gene: NA; J gene: TRBJ2-1; clone size: NA; V gene: TRBV27; CDR3 DNA: TGTGCCAGCAGTTTCTCTCTGGGCCTCTCCTACAATGAGCAGTTCTTC; CDR3 protein: CASSFSLGLSYNEQFF
D gene: TRBD2; J gene: TRBJ2-7; clone size: NA; V gene: TRBV5-6; CDR3 DNA: TGTGCCAGCAGCTTAACTAGCGCGACCTCCGAGCAGTACTTC; CDR3 protein: CASSLTSATSEQYF
D gene: NA; J gene: TRBJ2-1; clone size: NA; V gene: TRBV28; CDR3 DNA: TGTGCCAGCAGTTTATCGAGGGACTATGAGCAGTTCTTC; CDR3 protein: CASSLSRDYEQFF
D gene: NA; J gene: TRBJ2-7; clone size: NA; V gene: TRBV9; CDR3 DNA: TGTGCCAGCAGCGTAGGTCTAGGAGCTGACGAGCAGTACTTC; CDR3 protein: CASSVGLGADEQYF
D gene: NA; J gene: TRBJ2-3; clone size: NA; V gene: TRBV7-2; CDR3 DNA: TGTGCCAGCAGCTTAGGTTCTAGGACGTCCACAGATACGCAGTATTTT; CDR3 protein: CASSLGSRTSTDTQYF
D gene: TRBD2; J gene: TRBJ2-7; clone size: NA; V gene: TRBV4-3; CDR3 DNA: TGCGCCAGCAGCCAAGATAGGGCTAGCGGGAGAGGGGAGCAGTACTTC; CDR3 protein: CASSQDRASGRGEQYF
D gene: TRBD1; J gene: TRBJ2-7; clone size: NA; V gene: TRBV6-5; CDR3 DNA: TGTGCCAGCAGTTACTCCCGGACAGGGGCTTACGAGCAGTACTTC; CDR3 protein: CASSYSRTGAYEQYF
D gene: NA; J gene: TRBJ2-1; clone size: NA; V gene: TRBV4-1; CDR3 DNA: TGCGCCAGCAGCCATTCAGCGGGCTCCTACAATGAGCAGTTCTTC; CDR3 protein: CASSHSAGSYNEQFF
D gene: TRBD1; J gene: TRBJ2-7; clone size: NA; V gene: TRBV27; CDR3 DNA: TGTGCCAGCAGTTTTGGACAGGGTCCCTACGAGCAGTACTTC; CDR3 protein: CASSFGQGPYEQYF
D gene: NA; J gene: TRBJ2-7; clone size: NA; V gene: TRBV7-2; CDR3 DNA: TGTGCCAGCAGCTCCCCGGTTGATCCACCCACACACGAGCAGTACTTC; CDR3 protein: CASSSPVDPPTHEQYF
D gene: NA; J gene: TRBJ2-1; clone size: NA; V gene: TRBV2; CDR3 DNA: TGTGCCAGCAGTGAATTGGTTAGCGACAGATACAATGAGCAGTTCTTC; CDR3 protein: CASSELVSDRYNEQFF
D gene: NA; J gene: TRBJ2-1; clone size: NA; V gene: TRBV27; CDR3 DNA: TGTGCCAGCAGTTTTACTAGCAGGGGTGAGCAGTTCTTC; CDR3 protein: CASSFTSRGEQFF
D gene: NA; J gene: TRBJ2-1; clone size: NA; V gene: TRBV27; CDR3 DNA: TGTGCCAGCAGTTTATTAGGGGGGAGTGAGCAGTTCTTC; CDR3 protein: CASSLLGGSEQFF
D gene: NA; J gene: TRBJ2-1; clone size: NA; V gene: TRBV7-2; CDR3 DNA: TGTGCCAGCAGCCCCCGGGGAGGTGAGCGCCCGTGGAATGAGCAGTTCTTC; CDR3 protein: CASSPRGGERPWNEQFF
D gene: NA; J gene: TRBJ1-5; clone size: NA; V gene: TRBV15; CDR3 DNA: TGTGCCACCAGCAGAGACCGTGGCCCCGCGGACAATCAGCCCCAGCATTTT; CDR3 protein: CATSRDRGPADNQPQHF
D gene: NA; J gene: TRBJ2-1; clone size: NA; V gene: TRBV27; CDR3 DNA: TGTGCCAGCAGTTTACTAGGCCCCTCAGGCAATGAGCAGTTCTTC; CDR3 protein: CASSLLGPSGNEQFF
D gene: NA; J gene: TRBJ2-1; clone size: NA; V gene: TRBV27; CDR3 DNA: TGTGCCAGCAGTGCAACAACAGGGTTCAATGAGCAGTTCTTC; CDR3 protein: CASSATTGFNEQFF
D gene: NA; J gene: TRBJ2-7; clone size: NA; V gene: TRBV19; CDR3 DNA: TGTGCCAGTAGTATAGGAGGTGGGGGCCACGAGCAGTACTTC; CDR3 protein: CASSIGGGGHEQYF
D gene: NA; J gene: TRBJ2-2; clone size: NA; V gene: TRBV6-5; CDR3 DNA: TGTGCCAGCAGTCTCGGGATGAACACCGGGGAGCTGTTTTTT; CDR3 protein: CASSLGMNTGELFF
D gene: NA; J gene: TRBJ2-5; clone size: NA; V gene: TRBV9; CDR3 DNA: TGTGCCAGCAGCACCTCTGCGTGGGGTAGAGAGACCCAGTACTTC; CDR3 protein: CASSTSAWGRETQYF
D gene: NA; J gene: TRBJ2-2; clone size: NA; V gene: TRBV4-3; CDR3 DNA: TGCGCCAGCAGCCAAGATATTTACAGGGTCGACACCGGGGAGCTGTTTTTT; CDR3 protein: CASSQDIYRVDTGELFF
D gene: TRBD1; J gene: TRBJ2-5; clone size: once; V gene: TRBV13; CDR3 DNA: TGTGCCAGCAGCTTAAGGGGACAGGGGCGACAGACCCAGTACTTC; CDR3 protein: CASSLRGQGRQTQYF
D gene: NA; J gene: TRBJ2-1; clone size: NA; V gene: TRBV5-1; CDR3 DNA: TGCGCCAGCAGCTTGTGGTGGGGTTCTCCCTACAATGAGCAGTTCTTC; CDR3 protein: CASSLWWGSPYNEQFF
D gene: NA; J gene: TRBJ1-2; clone size: once; V gene: TRBV28; CDR3 DNA: TGTGCCAGCAGTTCCCCACTTACCCCCATGACTCCAAACTATGGCTACACCTTC; CDR3 protein: CASSSPLTPMTPNYGYTF
D gene: TRBD1; J gene: TRBJ1-2; clone size: once; V gene: TRBV27; CDR3 DNA: TGCCTCACATGGACAGGGGGGCATGGCTACACCTTC; CDR3 protein: CLTWTGGHGYTF
D gene: TRBD1; J gene: TRBJ2-7; clone size: NA; V gene: TRBV27; CDR3 DNA: TGTGCCACGACGGGACAGGGGGCCCACGAGCAGTACTTC; CDR3 protein: CATTGQGAHEQYF
D gene: TRBD2; J gene: TRBJ2-5; clone size: NA; V gene: TRBV29-1; CDR3 DNA: TGCAGCGTTGAATTAAGGCTAGCGGGAAGGACACAAGAGACCCAGTACTTC; CDR3 protein: CSVELRLAGRTQETQYF